This T cell receptor (beta chain) was captured in a study of monozygotic twins with inflammatory bowel disease. Regarding the study as a whole: Other individuals had fewer clonotypes in common with IBD patients than with healthy twins, especially with disease activity.

Concerning this clonotype: What it binds is not known.

TCRdb re-called the 5' RACE reads; one entry per CDR3 protein, DNA not given. In all, the sample yields around 450,000 distinct CDR3 sequences. The CDR3 covers 13 residues. The sequencing input was blood. This chain joins TRBV12-3 or TRBV12-4 and TRBJ2-5; the D call from TCRdb, TRBD1, cannot be confirmed without DNA. The source of this sequence is a human donor with ulcerative colitis or Crohn's disease, or a healthy co-twin of an affected twin (not recorded which). CDR3 sequence reads: CASRRDPQETQYF.